The 14 T cell receptor beta chains reported below all come from one sample, sequenced in a study of cytomegalovirus exposure and HLA in healthy donors. The primer mix had 60 Vbeta and 13 Jbeta primers. Libraries were prepared by immunoSEQ multiplex PCR; TCRdb keeps only in-frame clonotypes and omits some of them. This table has approximately 110,000 clones, about 70% appearing once. The sequencing sample was made of PBMCs. These receptors all stem from a middle-aged woman in good health and CMV-seronegative.

The V gene is TRBV18, the J gene TRBJ2-5; 9 positions match TRBD2. The CDR3 runs 17 residues. From germline, CDR1 is KGHSH and CDR2 LQKENI. Trimming took 0 bases from V and 6 from J; bases not matched to a gene: 11. CDR3 sequence: CASSPPRGSGGEQTQYF. CDR3 bases: TGTGCCAGCTCACCACCGAGGGGTAGCGGGGGAGAACAGACCCAGTACTTC.

This clone was observed a handful of times. V is TRBV7-2 and J is TRBJ2-3; 10 positions agree with TRBD2. CDR1 is SGHTA and CDR2 is FQGNSA in the germline V gene. The CDR3 extends over 19 amino acids. With 1 base clipped from V and 4 bases from J, the junction kept 14 bases outside the gene matches. The CDR3 reads CASSLVEGWTSGGADTQYF. CDR3 in DNA: TGTGCCAGCAGCTTAGTAGAGGGCTGGACTAGCGGCGGGGCAGATACGCAGTATTTT.

V gene TRBV27 combines with J gene TRBJ1-2; 8 bases are shared with TRBD1. Germline V gives CDR1 MNHEY, CDR2 SMNVEV (reference sequence). The CDR3 has 16 residues. V lost 0 bases, J lost 1 base, and 4 bases stayed unmatched. Here the CDR3 DNA reads TGTGCCAGCAGTTTATCCTTAGACAGGGGTAACTATGGCTACACCTTC. This codes for CASSLSLDRGNYGYTF.

The V call is TRBV5-4, the J call TRBJ2-7; tentative D call: TRBD1 (7 bases). This CDR3 has 15 amino acids. The V gene's germline CDR1 is SGHNT and CDR2 YYREEE (reference sequence). V lost 4 bases to trimming and J lost 2 bases, with 16 bases between them. In nucleotides, the CDR3 is TGTGCCAGCAGCCCCAGGGCAGGGGGGACCTACGAGCAGTACTTC. Its translation: CASSPRAGGTYEQYF. Filled out from reference TRBV5-4 and TRBJ2-7, the complete variable domain reads ETGVTQSPTHLIKTRGQQVTLRCSSQSGHNTVSWYQQALGQGPQFIFQYYREEENGRGNFPPRFSGLQFPNYSSELNVNALELDDSALYLCASSPRAGGTYEQYFGPGTRLTVT.

The genes are TRBV5-4 and TRBJ2-1, with 9 bases fitting TRBD2. V shed 1 base, J shed 5 bases, and the junction held 10 bases outside the gene matches. Germline values: CDR1 SGHNT, CDR2 YYREEE (reference sequence). The CDR3 is made up of 17 amino acids. The CDR3 loop is CASSLFRGGAPNNEQFF. In nucleotides, the CDR3 is TGTGCCAGCAGCTTGTTCCGCGGGGGGGCCCCAAACAATGAGCAGTTCTTC.

This rearrangement joins TRBV6-5 to TRBJ1-2; D remains unclear. Trimming cost V 0 bases and J 8 bases, with 16 bases left between them. Germline lookup yields CDR1 MNHEY and CDR2 SVGAGI. The CDR3 spans 15 residues. As DNA, the CDR3 is TGTGCCAGCAGTTACTCGAGGAGGACCCAAGGCGGCTACACCTTC. Its translation: CASSYSRRTQGGYTF.

This sequence joins TRBV10-3 and TRBJ1-6, with 9 bases identical to TRBD1. J was trimmed by 4 bases and V by 3 bases; bases with no gene match: 4. CDR1 is ENHRY and CDR2 is SYGVKD in the germline V gene. This CDR3 spans 16 amino acids. CDR3 coding DNA: TGTGCCATCAGTGACACGGACAGGGGTTATAATTCACCCCTCCACTTT. Encoded protein: CAISDTDRGYNSPLHF.

This chain connects TRBV7-7 to TRBJ2-5; 9 bases fit TRBD1. J gave up 5 bases and V 10 bases, and 8 bases lay outside the gene matches. Germline-derived CDR1 and CDR2 are SSHAT and FNYEAQ (reference sequence). CDR3 size: 13 residues. In DNA form, the CDR3 reads TGTGCCAAAACAGGGGGCTCCCAGGAGACCCAGTACTTC. Encoded protein: CAKTGGSQETQYF.

The chain has TRBV27 and TRBJ1-2; TRBD1 matches at 12 bases. With V trimmed by 6 bases and J by 4 bases, 12 bases remained unmatched. CDR3 length: 17 amino acids. Looked up from germline, CDR1 is MNHEY and CDR2 is SMNVEV (reference sequence). The CDR3 DNA sequence: TGTGCCAGCAGCTTGTGGTTGGGGACAGGGGGCTTCTATGGCTACACCTTC. It encodes CASSLWLGTGGFYGYTF.

The chain joins TRBV10-3 to TRBJ2-2; 9 positions match TRBD1. The CDR3 has 15 residues. The V gene end was trimmed by 6 bases and the J gene end by 4 bases; junction bases not matched to a gene: 6. Germline V gene sequence: CDR1 ENHRY, CDR2 SYGVKD. The CDR3 nucleotides read TGTGCCATCAGCCTACAGGGGGCGCCCACCGGGGAGCTGTTTTTT. Amino acids: CAISLQGAPTGELFF.

This clone turned up a few times. The chain combines TRBV29-1 with TRBJ2-1; 7 positions agree with TRBD1. The CDR3 totals 13 residues. Germline loops: CDR1 SQVTM, CDR2 ANQGSEA. V lost 7 bases, J lost 3 bases, and 6 bases stayed unmatched. In DNA, the CDR3 is TGCAGCGCCGACAGGGACATCTACAATGAGCAGTTCTTC. It encodes CSADRDIYNEQFF.

This clone occurred once. The V call is TRBV5-4, the J call TRBJ1-2; D perhaps matches TRBD1 (6 bases). The CDR3 runs to 16 residues. Trimming shortened V by 0 bases and J by 6 bases, and 18 bases separated the two germline ends. Germline-derived CDR1 and CDR2 are SGHNT and YYREEE (reference sequence). The DNA of the CDR3 is TGTGCCAGCAGCTTGGGGTCCAAGGGCGGGGGCAATGGCTACACCTTC. This codes for CASSLGSKGGGNGYTF.

As to this clone: The same CDR3 is also encoded by other DNA sequences in this sample. V and J are TRBV10-3 and TRBJ2-5; D perhaps matches TRBD1 (6 bases). CDR1 is ENHRY and CDR2 is SYGVKD in the germline V gene. V lost 4 bases to trimming and J lost 3 bases, with 9 bases between them. The CDR3 runs 13 residues. CDR3: CAISGQGKETQYF. As DNA, the CDR3 is TGTGCCATCAGTGGGCAGGGGAAAGAGACCCAGTACTTC.

The J gene is TRBJ2-3, the V gene TRBV7-6; D unclear. There are 14 residues in the CDR3. Germline CDR1 SGHVS, CDR2 FNYEAQ. V was trimmed by 1 base and J by 3 bases, leaving 8 bases between them. The CDR3 protein is CASSLVQLTDTQYF. CDR3 DNA: TGTGCCAGCAGCTTAGTTCAATTGACAGATACGCAGTATTTT.